This T cell receptor beta chain was obtained from a study of post-analysis software for immune sequencing data (dated by TCRdb to between 2014 and 2016). Looking at the study overall: Disease courses on record covered relapsing-remitting, secondary progressive and progressive-relapsing multiple sclerosis, though some patients had no subtype annotation. A subset of samples was prepared in parallel using single-end sample barcoding, then pooled and co-amplified after Illumina adapter ligation. The patient repertoires were set against about eleven previously published healthy control repertoires from donors whose ages ranged from roughly 6 to 27 years. General findings and caveats noted by the study authors: Normalized Chao1 diversity was significantly lower in multiple sclerosis patients than controls, suggesting substantial peripheral T-cell clonal expansion. The control group was slightly older than the multiple sclerosis patient group. Patients showed significantly higher frequencies than controls for 4 or 5 TRBV segments, among them TRBV5-6, TRBV5-1 and TRBV20-1. Direct clustering with F measure revealed strong co-clustering of samples prepared in the same batch, which led to a batch-effect correction.

CDR1 MNHEY and CDR2 SVGEGT are derived from the germline V gene. V and J are truncated by 5 bases and 4 bases respectively, leaving an intervening sequence of 9 bases. From cysteine to phenylalanine, the CDR3 is 13 amino acids long. Just CDR3 DNA is preserved here, 39 bases in frame from base 1. This clonotype occurred many times. Which antigen it targets is not known. Per-base quality was not reported, and no clone a single base away is much larger than it. Receptor amplification or capture employed PCR. Sequenced using an Illumina HiSeq 2500. To reduce PCR and sequencing biases, unique molecular identifiers were built into the TCR beta cDNA libraries. Per 1 to 10 million input T cells, some 500,000 cDNA molecules were obtained, such that each molecule approximated one T cell. The patient libraries were prepared and sequenced using the same protocol as the earlier healthy control dataset. Samples belonging to the same batch were prepared together, multiplexed and sequenced on a shared HiSeq lane. The published analysis was carried out like this. MIGEC handled the raw barcoded reads, throwing out single-read molecular identifier groups before consensus assembly and CDR3 extraction. Clonotype tables were post-analysed with VDJtools, and diversity was normalized by down-sampling all datasets to the smallest sample size. In repertoire overlap clustering, CDR3 amino acid sequences, but not nucleotide sequences, were matched to correct batch-related cross-sample contamination. The public reads were reprocessed in TCRdb via fastp at Q25 and MiXCR, keeping in-frame beta chains. Duplicate CDR3 protein sequences are folded into a single record with the most common DNA and genes. What appears here as the V and J calls and clone size reflects TCRdb's work, not the paper's. This sample is represented by about 200,000 distinct CDR3 sequences; approximately 28% of them were singletons. The ten largest account for more than 3% of the sample.

To demonstrate the VDJtools post-analysis software, TCR beta repertoires were profiled from the peripheral blood of over ten young patients with multiple sclerosis. Multiple sclerosis patients were children and adolescents aged roughly 6 to 16 years. The chain links TRBV6-2 or TRBV6-3 with TRBJ2-1; the D gene is unclear. The receptor comes from a girl aged 2-17 years with multiple sclerosis. Sequencing input: blood. CDR3 region: CASSRVFYNEQFF. The DNA reads as follows: TGTGCCAGCAGTAGGGTCTTTTACAATGAGCAGTTCTTC.